This TCR beta chain derives from a study of CD8 T cells in Susac syndrome. Study details: Patients with Susac syndrome who were sequenced included more than 5 with active disease and fewer than ten in remission.

Random hexamers were used to reverse transcribe an amount of roughly 0.5 to 1 ug RNA. Coverage of TCR beta CDR3 amplification by immunoSEQ multiplex PCR extended to 54 Vbeta and 13 Jbeta. TCRdb fed the immunoSEQ multiplex PCR reads into MiXCR, producing one record per CDR3 protein. The sample includes about 120,000 distinct CDR3 sequences, roughly 94% seen only once; the top ten take around 0.28%. The T cells that were sequenced for TCR beta were CD8+ and CD4+ cells from blood. CDR1 is SEHNR and CDR2 is FQNEAQ in the germline V gene (reference sequence). CDR3 size: 13 residues. Trimming took 3 bases from V and 3 from J; bases not matched to a gene: 1. General study points: Peak Susac CD8+ clonal expansion was seen in TEMRA cells and active patients.

As regards this clonotype: The antigen remains unidentified.

Material for sequencing was CD8+ T cells from PBMCs. The origin of this receptor is a human donor with Susac syndrome. The chain employs TRBV7-9 and TRBJ1-2; 7 bases line up with TRBD1. DNA of the CDR3: TGTGCCAGCAGCTTCACAGGGGACTATGGCTACACCTTC. Protein product: CASSFTGDYGYTF.